Presented here are 20 T cell receptor beta chains from one specimen sequenced in a study of blood T cells in healthy people across ages. Combining a sample-barcoded 5' primer with a J-beta primer mix, a second PCR ran for roughly 6 to 11 cycles. TCRdb independently ran MiXCR on the 5' RACE reads; one entry per CDR3 protein. The table records roughly 1.4 million distinct CDR3 sequences, approximately 60% of them present only once. What was sequenced was blood. These receptors were obtained from a young man in good health.

The chain employs TRBV7-9 and TRBJ2-1; TRBD1 is a possible D gene (6 bases). The germline V gene has CDR1 SEHNR and CDR2 FQNEAQ (reference sequence). Trimming removed 4 bases from V and 8 bases from J, with 12 bases in between. The CDR3 covers 13 residues. CDR3: CASSSDRLHEQFF. The CDR3 nucleotides are TGTGCCAGCAGCTCCGACAGGTTGCATGAGCAGTTCTTC.

This chain's CDR3 is CASSLSSGDPSGANVLTF. In DNA form, the CDR3 reads TGTGCCAGCAGTTTGTCGAGCGGGGACCCCTCTGGGGCCAACGTCCTGACTTTC. The rearrangement uses TRBV28 and TRBJ2-6; TRBD2 aligns across 7 bases. CDR1 and CDR2 (germline): MDHEN, SYDVKM. V lost 3 bases and J lost 0; bases outside the gene matches: 8. The CDR3 runs 18 residues.

The genes are TRBV5-1 and TRBJ2-3; D is ambiguous. The CDR3 is 18 amino acids. V was pared by 6 bases and J by 0 bases, with 23 bases between. CDR1 and CDR2 (germline): SGHRS, YFSETQ. For the CDR3, the DNA is TGCGCCAGCACACTCAACTTCGGCCCAGCTCTTAGCACAGATACGCAGTATTTT. Its protein product is CASTLNFGPALSTDTQYF.

V is TRBV4-1 and J is TRBJ2-7; 8 bases match TRBD1. The germline V gene encodes CDR1 MGHRA and CDR2 YSYEKL. With 1 base clipped from V and 0 bases from J, the junction kept 5 bases outside the gene matches. The CDR3 totals 16 residues. This chain's CDR3 is CASSQVTTGDSYEQYF. CDR3 coding DNA: TGCGCCAGCAGCCAAGTGACGACAGGGGACTCCTACGAGCAGTACTTC.

The V call is TRBV28, the J call TRBJ2-1; D is undetermined. The CDR3 is 14 amino acids. The V end lost 1 base, the J end lost 4 bases, and 8 bases lay between the germline ends. Germline V gene data show CDR1 as MDHEN and CDR2 as SYDVKM. The CDR3 DNA reads TGTGCCAGCAGTTTATCTCCTGGATACAATGAGCAGTTCTTC. Translating gives CASSLSPGYNEQFF.

The rearrangement links TRBV12-3 or TRBV12-4 to TRBJ1-5; unclear D gene. This CDR3 is built from 13 residues. V was cut by 5 bases and J by 3 bases, with 8 bases left in between. CDR3: CASSTDLNQPQHF. The CDR3 DNA sequence: TGTGCCAGCAGTACAGACCTCAATCAGCCCCAGCATTTT.

J is TRBJ1-6 and V is TRBV28; 9 bases are a match to TRBD1. The CDR3 has 13 amino acids. Losses at the gene ends were 2 bases for V and 10 bases for J; bases not matched to a gene: 0. Per germline, CDR1 MDHEN and CDR2 SYDVKM. The DNA for the CDR3 is TGTGCCAGCAGTTTAACAGGGGGCTCACCCCTCCACTTT. As protein: CASSLTGGSPLHF.

The V and J genes are TRBV4-1 and TRBJ1-1; TRBD1 might be the D (6 bases). V was cut by 6 bases and J by 5 bases, with 13 bases left in between. This CDR3 is built from 13 residues. From germline, CDR1 is MGHRA and CDR2 YSYEKL. CDR3 nucleotides: TGCGCCAGCAGTCCCCAAGGGGGGACTGAAGCTTTCTTT. Encoded protein: CASSPQGGTEAFF.

The genes are TRBV6-2 or TRBV6-3 and TRBJ1-2, with TRBD1 matching over 7 bases. J lost 4 bases, V lost 6 bases, and 8 bases had no gene match. CDR1 and CDR2 (germline): MNHEY, SVGEGT. This CDR3 comprises 14 residues. The CDR3 DNA reads as TGTGCCAGCAGCCCCCAGGGGGGGAGCTATGGCTACACCTTC. Its protein is CASSPQGGSYGYTF.

The sample holds a few counts of this clonotype. The chain has TRBV29-1 and TRBJ2-5; the D gene is possibly TRBD2 (6 bases). Germline loops: CDR1 SQVTM, CDR2 ANQGSEA. The V end was cut by 4 bases, the J end by 2 bases, with 20 bases between. The CDR3 is 16 residues long. The CDR3 DNA reads TGCAGCGTTGGACAGTTCTCCGGGGGATTACAAGAGACCCAGTACTTC. Translation gives CSVGQFSGGLQETQYF.

V is TRBV3-1 and J is TRBJ1-2; no clear D gene. Germline loops: CDR1 LGHDT, CDR2 YNNKEL (reference sequence). The CDR3 length is 15 residues. V shed 4 bases and J shed 7 bases, with 19 bases lying between them. CDR3 DNA: TGTGCCAGCAGCCCAGGTTCCCAAAGACGCGGTGGCTACACCTTC. Encoded protein: CASSPGSQRRGGYTF. Complete variable domain (other parts from reference TRBV3-1 and TRBJ1-2): DTAVSQTPKYLVTQMGNDKSIKCEQNLGHDTMYWYKQDSKKFLKIMFSYNNKELIINETVPNRFSPKSPDKAHLNLHINSLELGDSAVYFCASSPGSQRRGGYTFGSGTRLTVV.

This clonotype was detected a few times. This chain uses TRBV3-1 with TRBJ2-1; D gene unclear. The germline V gene encodes CDR1 LGHDT and CDR2 YNNKEL (reference sequence). V was clipped by 4 bases and J by 0 bases, with 13 bases between them. The CDR3 has 16 amino acids. The CDR3, as DNA: TGTGCCAGCAGCCGATCAGTGGGAAGCTCCTACAATGAGCAGTTCTTC. Encoded protein: CASSRSVGSSYNEQFF.

V is TRBV2 and J is TRBJ2-3; 7 bases align to TRBD2. V lost 7 bases to trimming and J lost 5 bases; unmatched junction nucleotides: 21. The CDR3 runs to 18 residues. Looked up from germline, CDR1 is SNHLY and CDR2 is FYNNEI. The CDR3 DNA sequence: TGTGCCAGCAAGCCCCTGGATGGGGGGGACGTCCGGGGAGATACGCAGTATTTT. The encoded protein is CASKPLDGGDVRGDTQYF.

V gene TRBV12-3 or TRBV12-4 combines with J gene TRBJ2-3; D remains unclear. Between the trimmed V and J ends, which lost 3 bases and 4 bases, there was a span of 11 bases. The CDR3 runs 14 residues. CDR3 DNA: TGTGCCAGCAGTTTTCCCGTGAGAGCAGATACGCAGTATTTT. This translates into CASSFPVRADTQYF.

The rearrangement uses TRBV29-1 and TRBJ2-1, with 9 nucleotides matching TRBD2. The V gene end was trimmed by 5 bases and the J gene end by 2 bases; junction bases not matched to a gene: 4. From germline, CDR1 is SQVTM and CDR2 ANQGSEA. This CDR3 is built from 14 residues. CDR3 protein: CSVTTSGAYNEQFF. Written as DNA, the CDR3 is TGCAGCGTTACGACTAGCGGAGCCTACAATGAGCAGTTCTTC.

The V gene is TRBV6-6, the J gene TRBJ1-2, with no clear D. Trimming shortened V by 8 bases and J by 8 bases, and 12 bases separated the two germline ends. The germline gives CDR1 MNHNY, CDR2 SVGAGI (reference sequence). This CDR3 has 11 amino acids. Here the CDR3 reads CASPPRRGYTF. In nucleotides, the CDR3 is TGTGCCAGCCCCCCCCGGCGAGGCTACACCTTC.

This clonotype appeared many times. This chain links TRBV6-5 with TRBJ2-7, with 9 positions matching TRBD1. The germline V gene encodes CDR1 MNHEY and CDR2 SVGAGI. V lost 5 bases, J lost 3 bases, and 5 bases stayed unmatched. This CDR3 is 14 amino acids long. Here the CDR3 reads CASSLGTGRYEQYF. Here the CDR3 DNA reads TGTGCCAGCAGTCTTGGGACAGGGCGCTACGAGCAGTACTTC.

The V and J genes are TRBV6-2 or TRBV6-3 and TRBJ2-3; D may be TRBD1 (8 bases). CDR1 is MNHEY, CDR2 SVGEGT, per germline. The CDR3 consists of 16 residues. Trimming took off 7 bases at V and 2 bases at J, with 19 bases between the two ends. CDR3 loop: CASKQGGQRFTDTQYF. For the CDR3, the DNA is TGTGCCAGCAAACAGGGGGGGCAGAGATTCACAGATACGCAGTATTTT.

This clonotype was counted between two and nine times. This chain uses TRBV6-2 or TRBV6-3 with TRBJ2-7; D is undetermined. The germline V gene encodes CDR1 MNHEY and CDR2 SVGEGT. V lost 3 bases, J lost 1 base, and 4 bases lay in between. The length of the CDR3 is 12 residues. DNA of the CDR3: TGTGCCAGCAGTTATAGGTCCTACGAGCAGTACTTC. Protein sequence: CASSYRSYEQYF.

This clonotype was counted only a few times. The rearrangement links TRBV20-1 to TRBJ2-4; 7 bases are shared with TRBD2. J lost 1 base, V lost 5 bases, and 5 bases had no gene match. Germline V gene lookup returns CDR1 DFQATT and CDR2 SNEGSKA (reference sequence). The CDR3 is 14 residues long. DNA for the CDR3: TGCAGTGCTTGGAGGCGGGGGGCCAAAAACATTCAGTACTTC. This codes for CSAWRRGAKNIQYF.